This TCR beta chain was profiled in a study of cytomegalovirus exposure and HLA in healthy donors. Researchers ran the PCR with 60 Vbeta and 13 Jbeta primers. Data came from immunoSEQ multiplex PCR; TCRdb stores just in-frame clones and leaves some out. The table has approximately 140,000 clones, around 73% seen once. Trimming stripped 7 bases from V and 1 base from J, with 21 bases between. The germline V gene encodes CDR1 LNHDA and CDR2 SQIVND (reference sequence). The CDR3 length is 17 residues. The clonotype comes from a woman younger than 35 in good health and CMV-seronegative. The source material was PBMCs. V and J are TRBV19 and TRBJ2-3, with D perhaps matching TRBD2 (6 bases). The CDR3 DNA reads as TGTGCCAGTACCGAAAAGCGGGCGGGACCACGCACAGATACGCAGTATTTT. Translation gives CASTEKRAGPRTDTQYF.